This T cell receptor (beta chain) is drawn from a study of shared clonotypes between healthy human individuals. The study, taken as a whole, reports: Clonotypes that were shared across a handful of donors made up about 5.1% of naive CD4 clonotypes. Clonotype sharing among the donors was expected to vary with sequencing depth.

The authors loaded approximately 220 ng DNA, 30,000 to 35,000 T cell genomes, into sorted-subset replicate PCRs. Repertoires were generated with immunoSEQ multiplex PCR, while TCRdb's copy carries only in-frame clones and drops some. The table lists a few million clones, approximately 95% of them singletons. For this clone: The antigen is not known.

With V trimmed by 4 bases and J by 0 bases, 6 bases remained unmatched. Germline V gene lookup returns CDR1 SQVTM and CDR2 ANQGSEA. CDR3 length: 15 amino acids. V usage is TRBV29-1 and J usage is TRBJ1-5, with 7 bases lining up with TRBD1. The sequence was obtained from a man between 18 and 29 years old in good health. Some clones in this sample may be carry-over from other donors' samples. Sequencing was done on a sample of naive CD4+ T cells from PBMCs. Stated subset: CD45RA+ positively selected. This chain's CDR3 is CSVAVTGNSNQPQHF. The DNA of the CDR3 is TGCAGCGTTGCGGTGACAGGGAATAGCAATCAGCCCCAGCATTTT.